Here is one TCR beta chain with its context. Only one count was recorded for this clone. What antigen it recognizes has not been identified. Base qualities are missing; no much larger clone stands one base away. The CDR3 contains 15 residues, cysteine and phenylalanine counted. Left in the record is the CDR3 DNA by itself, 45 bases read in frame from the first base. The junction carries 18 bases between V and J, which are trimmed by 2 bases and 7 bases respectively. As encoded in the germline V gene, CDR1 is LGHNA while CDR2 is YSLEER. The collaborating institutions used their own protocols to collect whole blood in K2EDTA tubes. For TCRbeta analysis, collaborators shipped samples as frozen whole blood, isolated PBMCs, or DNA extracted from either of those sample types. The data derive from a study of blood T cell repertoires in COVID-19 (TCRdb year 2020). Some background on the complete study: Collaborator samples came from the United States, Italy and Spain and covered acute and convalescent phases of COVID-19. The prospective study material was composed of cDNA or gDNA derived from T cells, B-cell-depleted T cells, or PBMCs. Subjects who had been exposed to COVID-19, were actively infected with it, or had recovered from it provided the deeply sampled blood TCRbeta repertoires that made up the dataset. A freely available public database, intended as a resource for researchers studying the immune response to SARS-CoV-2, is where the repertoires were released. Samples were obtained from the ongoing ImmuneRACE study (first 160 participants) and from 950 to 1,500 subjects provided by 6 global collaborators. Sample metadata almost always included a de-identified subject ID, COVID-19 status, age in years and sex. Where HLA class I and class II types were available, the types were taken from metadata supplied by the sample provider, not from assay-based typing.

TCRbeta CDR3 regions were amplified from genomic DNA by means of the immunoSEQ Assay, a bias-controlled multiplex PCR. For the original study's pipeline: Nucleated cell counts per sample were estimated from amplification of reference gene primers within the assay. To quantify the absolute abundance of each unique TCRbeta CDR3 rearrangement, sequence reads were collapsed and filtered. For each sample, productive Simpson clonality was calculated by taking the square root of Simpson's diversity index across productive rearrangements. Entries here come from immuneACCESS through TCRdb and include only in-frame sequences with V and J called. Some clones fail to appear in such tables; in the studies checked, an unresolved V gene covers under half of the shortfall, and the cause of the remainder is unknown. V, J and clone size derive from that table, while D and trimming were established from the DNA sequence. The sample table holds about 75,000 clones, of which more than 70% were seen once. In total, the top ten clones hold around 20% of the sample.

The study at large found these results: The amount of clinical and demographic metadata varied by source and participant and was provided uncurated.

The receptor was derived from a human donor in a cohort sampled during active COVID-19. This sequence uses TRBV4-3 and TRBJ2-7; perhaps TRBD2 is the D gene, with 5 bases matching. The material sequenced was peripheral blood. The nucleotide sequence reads TGCGCCAGCAGCCAATCGCTCCAGTTTAGGGAGGAGCAGTACTTC. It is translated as CASSQSLQFREEQYF.